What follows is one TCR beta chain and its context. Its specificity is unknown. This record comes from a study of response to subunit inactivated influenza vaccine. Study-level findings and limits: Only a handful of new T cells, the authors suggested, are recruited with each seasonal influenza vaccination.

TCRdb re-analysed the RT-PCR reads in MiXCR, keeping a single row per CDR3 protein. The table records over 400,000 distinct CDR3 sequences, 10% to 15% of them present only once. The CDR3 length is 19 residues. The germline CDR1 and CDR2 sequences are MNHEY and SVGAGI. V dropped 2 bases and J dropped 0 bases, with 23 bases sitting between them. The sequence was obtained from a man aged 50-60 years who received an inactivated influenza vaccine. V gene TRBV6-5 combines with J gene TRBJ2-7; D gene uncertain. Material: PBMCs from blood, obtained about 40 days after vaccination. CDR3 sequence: CASSYGSQWAASSSYEQYF. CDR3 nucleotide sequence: TGTGCCAGCAGTTACGGTTCCCAGTGGGCGGCCTCAAGCTCCTACGAGCAGTACTTC.